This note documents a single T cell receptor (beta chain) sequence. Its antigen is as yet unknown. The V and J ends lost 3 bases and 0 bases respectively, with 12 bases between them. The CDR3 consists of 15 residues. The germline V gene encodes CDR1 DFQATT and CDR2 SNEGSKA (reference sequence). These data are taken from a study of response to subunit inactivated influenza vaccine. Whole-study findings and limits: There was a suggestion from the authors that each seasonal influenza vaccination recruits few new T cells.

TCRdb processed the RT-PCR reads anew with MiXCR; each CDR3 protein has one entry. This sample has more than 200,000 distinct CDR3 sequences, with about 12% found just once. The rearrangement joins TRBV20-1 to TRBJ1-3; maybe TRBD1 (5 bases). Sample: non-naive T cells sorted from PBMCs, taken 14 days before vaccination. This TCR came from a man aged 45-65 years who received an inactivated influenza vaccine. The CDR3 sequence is CSASPQEDSGNTIYF. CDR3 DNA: TGCAGTGCTAGCCCACAGGAGGACTCTGGAAACACCATATATTTT.